This T cell receptor beta chain was obtained from a study of T cell responses to AZD1222 COVID-19 vaccine. Across the study: Some second doses came at about 4 weeks and others at about 12 weeks; these were pooled.

Findings of the study overall: Close to half of all spike-specific TCRs reportedly target regions of the variants that are unmutated. Baseline serostatus was positive in only a handful of AZD1222 recipients. Clonal diversity may have been underestimated, and the donors were mostly white British, with more females than males.

This CDR3 has 12 amino acids. The V gene lost 5 bases and the J gene lost 3 bases, with 5 bases spanning the gap. Germline-derived CDR1 and CDR2 are LNHDA and SQIVND (reference sequence). For this clone: Its specificity is not known.

Clones were read by immunoSEQ multiplex PCR, and TCRdb kept only the in-frame ones, dropping some. This repertoire shows about 160,000 clones, about nine tenths found once; its top ten account for approximately 1.5%. The source of this sequence is an adult in good health. Sample: peripheral blood, taken on day 0 of AZD1222 vaccination. This chain links TRBV19 with TRBJ1-3; no definite D call. CDR3 in DNA: TGTGCCAGTAGTGGTAATGGAAACACCATATATTTT. Residues: CASSGNGNTIYF.